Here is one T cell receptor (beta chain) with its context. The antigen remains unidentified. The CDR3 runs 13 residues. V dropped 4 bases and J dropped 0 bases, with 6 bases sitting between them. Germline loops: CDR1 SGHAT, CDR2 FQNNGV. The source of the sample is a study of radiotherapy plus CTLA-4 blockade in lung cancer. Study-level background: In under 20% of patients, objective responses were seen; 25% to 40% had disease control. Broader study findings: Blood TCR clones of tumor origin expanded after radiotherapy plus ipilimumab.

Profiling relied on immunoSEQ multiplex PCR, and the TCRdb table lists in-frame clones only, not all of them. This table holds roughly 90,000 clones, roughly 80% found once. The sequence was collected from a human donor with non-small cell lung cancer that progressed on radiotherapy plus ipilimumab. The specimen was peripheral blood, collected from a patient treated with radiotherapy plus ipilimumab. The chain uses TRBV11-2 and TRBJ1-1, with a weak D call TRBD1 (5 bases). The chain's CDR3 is CASSWGMNTEAFF. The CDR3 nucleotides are TGTGCCAGCAGCTGGGGGATGAACACTGAAGCTTTCTTT.